The 14 T cell receptor beta chains presented below share a single source sample, sequenced in a study of technical replicates of blood from a handful of donors (dated by TCRdb to about 2017). Libraries came from the immunoSEQ multiplex PCR assay. TCRdb stores this immuneACCESS table with in-frame sequences only. Part of the clones is absent; in the studies checked, under half of the shortfall reflects unresolved V genes, and no reason is known for the rest. This sample comprises approximately 76,000 clones, 86% of them detected only once. Clones ranked in the top ten supply approximately 4.6% of the sample. The sequencing sample was made of PBMCs. The receptors were sampled from a human donor in good health. Some clones in this sample may be carry-over from other donors' samples.

The chain joins TRBV4-1 to TRBJ2-5; the match to TRBD2 covers 9 bases. CDR3 length: 17 residues. CDR1 and CDR2 from the germline V gene are MGHRA and YSYEKL. After removal of 3 bases from V and 3 bases from J, the junction contained 11 bases not matched to a gene. CDR3 loop: CASSQQASGVAEETQYF. The DNA of the CDR3 is TGCGCCAGCAGCCAGCAGGCTAGCGGGGTGGCTGAAGAGACCCAGTACTTC.

The rearrangement uses TRBV5-1 and TRBJ2-2, with TRBD2 matching 12 bases. This CDR3 spans 19 amino acids. Germline V gives CDR1 SGHRS, CDR2 YFSETQ. V trimming: 1 base; J trimming: 2 bases; junction bases outside the gene matches: 9. CDR3 protein: CASSLSLAGGRKNTGELFF. The CDR3 DNA sequence: TGCGCCAGCAGCTTGTCTCTAGCGGGGGGGCGGAAAAACACCGGGGAGCTGTTTTTT.

The rearrangement joins TRBV9 to TRBJ2-1; TRBD2 might be the D (6 bases). CDR3 length equals 19 residues. Deletions cut 0 bases from V and 0 bases from J, with 19 bases between. Germline V gene lookup returns CDR1 SGDLS and CDR2 YYNGEE. CDR3 DNA sequence: TGTGCCAGCAGCGTAGGGGCGGGCGTTCTGGGGGGCTCCTACAATGAGCAGTTCTTC. Protein: CASSVGAGVLGGSYNEQFF.

The chain links TRBV21-1 to TRBJ1-1; TRBD1, the D gene given by the table, was not confirmed from the DNA. TRBV21-1 is designated a pseudogene. CDR3 length: 12 residues. The chain's CDR3 is CASSNYRTEAFF. CDR3 DNA sequence: TGTGCCAGCAGCAACTACAGGACTGAAGCTTTCTTT.

V is TRBV4-3 and J is TRBJ2-3, with D maybe TRBD2 (6 bases). The V end lost 6 bases, the J end lost 6 bases, and 22 bases lay between the germline ends. The CDR3 runs 16 residues. Germline CDR1 is LGHNA and CDR2 is YSLEER. As DNA, the CDR3 is TGCGCCAGCAGTCCAGCGGGTGGCCTCGGAATGGATACGCAGTATTTT. Residues: CASSPAGGLGMDTQYF.

Comments on this clone: One end of the junction is discordant with germline, which a read error may explain. The V call is TRBV6-4, the J call TRBJ1-2; 9 nucleotides line up with TRBD1. Germline V gene sequence: CDR1 MRHNA, CDR2 SNTAGT. The CDR3 length is 13 residues. CDR3 DNA sequence: TGTGCCAGCAGTGATAACAGGGGGCTCAGGATGGATTTC. It translates to CASSDNRGLRMDF.

This clone was seen only a few times. The rearrangement joins TRBV9 to TRBJ1-2, with D possibly TRBD1 on 5 matching bases. Trimming took 0 bases from V and 4 from J, leaving 10 bases between them. The CDR3 extends over 14 amino acids. CDR1 SGDLS and CDR2 YYNGEE come from the germline V gene. The CDR3 spells CASSVGGTSYGYTF. CDR3 in DNA: TGTGCCAGCAGCGTAGGCGGGACTTCCTATGGCTACACCTTC.

The chain combines TRBV28 with TRBJ1-5; D unclear. V gave up 5 bases and J gave up 6 bases, with 8 bases separating them. This CDR3 region has 12 residues. Germline loops: CDR1 MDHEN, CDR2 SYDVKM. The CDR3 reads CASSIEGQPQHF. The DNA for the CDR3 is TGTGCCAGCAGTATAGAGGGTCAGCCCCAGCATTTT.

This chain uses TRBV6-5 with TRBJ1-2, with 9 bases lining up with TRBD1. CDR3 size: 16 residues. Germline V gives CDR1 MNHEY, CDR2 SVGAGI. V lost 0 bases to trimming and J lost 2 bases; unmatched junction nucleotides: 4. The CDR3 bases are TGTGCCAGCAGTTACTCCGGGACAGGGCTAAACTATGGCTACACCTTC. Amino acids: CASSYSGTGLNYGYTF.

The J gene is TRBJ1-1, the V gene TRBV1; TRBD1, the table's D call, lacks a check against the DNA. TRBV1 is a listed pseudogene. The CDR3 is 16 residues long. The CDR3 coding sequence is TGCACCAGCAGCGGAAAGGGACAGGGGGCCAACACTGAAGCTTTCTTT. Translated, it gives CTSSGKGQGANTEAFF.

J is TRBJ2-6 and V is TRBV4-3, with 9 bases lining up with TRBD1. V lost 2 bases, J lost 1 base, and 12 bases stayed unmatched. Per the germline V gene, CDR1 is LGHNA and CDR2 is YSLEER. The CDR3 contains 20 residues. This CDR3 reads CASSQRRDRVYSSGANVLTF. CDR3 DNA sequence: TGCGCCAGCAGCCAACGCCGGGACAGGGTTTACTCTTCTGGGGCCAACGTCCTGACTTTC.

The chain is built from TRBV2 and TRBJ1-5; D remains ambiguous. From germline, CDR1 is SNHLY and CDR2 FYNNEI. The CDR3 contains 12 residues. The germline V and J ends were trimmed by 6 bases and 2 bases, with 5 bases remaining between them. The CDR3 coding sequence is TGTGCCAGCAGGTCGGGCAATCAGCCCCAGCATTTT. This gives the protein CASRSGNQPQHF.

In this sample, this clone turned up once. This sample includes further DNA sequences coding for the same CDR3. The chain uses TRBV29-1 and TRBJ2-1; no clear D gene. V shed 6 bases and J shed 2 bases, with 8 bases lying between them. This CDR3 is 12 amino acids long. Per the germline V gene, CDR1 is SQVTM and CDR2 is ANQGSEA. CDR3 nucleotides: TGCAGCGTGCGAGCCCCCTACAATGAGCAGTTCTTC. This sequence encodes CSVRAPYNEQFF.

The chain carries TRBV15 and TRBJ2-2, with TRBD2 matching over 8 bases. The CDR3 loop spans 14 amino acids. The V and J ends lost 8 bases and 5 bases, in that order; junction bases with no gene match: 7. Looked up from germline, CDR1 is LNHNV and CDR2 is YYDKDF (reference sequence). The CDR3 DNA reads as TGTGCCACCGAAGACGGCGGGAGGACCGGGGAGCTGTTTTTT. This translates into CATEDGGRTGELFF. Drawing the rest from reference TRBV15 and TRBJ2-2, the complete variable domain is DAMVIQNPRYQVTQFGKPVTLSCSQTLNHNVMYWYQQKSSQAPKLLFHYYDKDFNNEADTPDNFQSRRPNTSFCFLDIRSPGLGDTAMYLCATEDGGRTGELFFGEGSRLTVL.